This entry concerns a single T cell receptor beta chain. The record originates from a study of Graves' ophthalmopathy and Graves' hyperthyroidism. Germline-derived CDR1 and CDR2 are SQVTM and ANQGSEA. V lost 8 bases and J lost 1; bases outside the gene matches: 13. This CDR3 contains 15 residues. Ineligible for inclusion were patients with other autoimmune diseases, uncontrolled infections, pregnancy or lactation. As the template, RNA transcripts were used to amplify TCR beta CDR3 regions. HTBI primers were employed in first-round RT-PCR, then a second-round multiplex PCR followed. TCRdb fed the multiplex PCR reads into MiXCR, producing one record per CDR3 protein. The table includes about 740,000 distinct CDR3 sequences, around 40% detected once.

The TCR was taken from an adult man with Graves' ophthalmopathy. The material sequenced was peripheral blood. The chain is built from TRBV29-1 and TRBJ1-1; the match to TRBD1 covers 7 bases. This CDR3 is CSRETIRGANTEAFF. CDR3 sequence (DNA): TGCAGCAGGGAAACAATCAGGGGGGCGAACACTGAAGCTTTCTTT.